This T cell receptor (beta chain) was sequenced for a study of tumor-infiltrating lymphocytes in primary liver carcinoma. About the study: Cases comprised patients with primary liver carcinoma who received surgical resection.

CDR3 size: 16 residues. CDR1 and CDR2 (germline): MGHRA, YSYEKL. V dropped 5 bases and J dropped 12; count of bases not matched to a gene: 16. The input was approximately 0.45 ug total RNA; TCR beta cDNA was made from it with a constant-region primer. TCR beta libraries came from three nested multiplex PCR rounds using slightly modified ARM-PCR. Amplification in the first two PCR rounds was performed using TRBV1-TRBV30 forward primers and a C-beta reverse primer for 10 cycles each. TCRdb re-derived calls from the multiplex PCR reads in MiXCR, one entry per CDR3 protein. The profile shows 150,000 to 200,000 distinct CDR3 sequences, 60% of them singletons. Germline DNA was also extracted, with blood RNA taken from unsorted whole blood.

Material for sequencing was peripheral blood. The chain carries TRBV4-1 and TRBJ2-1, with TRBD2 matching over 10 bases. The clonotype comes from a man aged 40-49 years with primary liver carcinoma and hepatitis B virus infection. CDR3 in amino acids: CASSGRLAGRVRAQFF. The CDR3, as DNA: TGCGCCAGCAGCGGCCGACTAGCGGGCAGGGTGAGGGCGCAGTTCTTC.